These T cell receptor beta chains were read from a single sample in a study of a mutant IDH1 vaccine in newly diagnosed glioma. Sequenced by immunoSEQ multiplex PCR; TCRdb stores in-frame clones only, minus some. The table includes 59,000 or so clones, more than 85% detected once. Here the sequenced sample was PBMCs, taken from a glioma patient treated with radiotherapy, temozolomide or both. All receptors derive from a man over 45 with glioma. Each CDR3 is given with its conserved first and last residue. The order of the fields is J gene, clone size, V gene, CDR3 length, D gene, CDR3 protein, CDR3 DNA. D genes are given only for firm matches. Clone size appears in some rows only: once, few, many, or a class for an expanded clone.

TRBJ2-7 NA TRBV10-1 14 NA CASSEMRIQDEQYF TGCGCCAGCAGTGAGATGCGAATTCAGGACGAGCAGTACTTC
TRBJ2-7 once TRBV14 16 TRBD2 CASSHASGVDSYEQYF TGTGCCAGCAGCCACGCTAGCGGGGTTGACTCCTACGAGCAGTACTTC
TRBJ1-5 NA TRBV18 16 NA CASSPSRNLGNQPQHF TGTGCCAGCTCACCTTCCAGAAACCTAGGCAATCAGCCCCAGCATTTT
TRBJ1-4 NA TRBV5-4 14 TRBD1 CASSTGNVFEKLFF TGTGCCAGCTCGACAGGGAACGTTTTTGAAAAACTGTTTTTT
TRBJ1-1 once TRBV6-5 14 TRBD1 CASNTPGQGLEAFF TGTGCCAGCAATACACCGGGACAGGGGTTAGAAGCTTTCTTT
TRBJ1-5 NA TRBV23-1 14 TRBD1 CASNPRTGNQPQHF TGCGCCAGCAATCCGAGGACAGGGAATCAGCCCCAGCATTTT
TRBJ2-2 NA TRBV4-3 15 NA CASSQGVVGGGELFF TGCGCCAGCAGCCAAGGGGTAGTGGGCGGCGGGGAGCTGTTTTTT
TRBJ2-7 NA TRBV27 14 NA CASSLLGEVYEQYF TGTGCCAGCAGCCTCCTGGGCGAGGTATACGAGCAGTACTTC
TRBJ2-5 NA TRBV18 13 NA CASSPPMRETQYF TGTGCCAGCTCACCACCGATGCGAGAGACCCAGTACTTC
TRBJ1-5 NA TRBV6-1 17 TRBD1 CASSEVGTGYSNQPQHF TGTGCCAGCAGTGAAGTGGGGACAGGGTATAGCAATCAGCCCCAGCATTTT
TRBJ2-7 NA TRBV9 15 NA CASSVGMGTPYEQYF TGTGCCAGCAGCGTAGGCATGGGCACCCCCTACGAGCAGTACTTC
TRBJ1-2 NA TRBV25-1 13 NA CASSAQGDYGYTF TGTGCCAGCAGTGCGCAGGGAGACTATGGCTACACCTTC
TRBJ1-1 NA TRBV27 14 NA CASSLVVRDTEAFF TGTGCCAGCAGTTTAGTGGTCCGGGACACTGAAGCTTTCTTT
TRBJ1-2 NA TRBV30 14 NA CAWTSETVSYGYTF TGTGCCTGGACGTCCGAGACCGTTTCCTATGGCTACACCTTC
TRBJ1-1 NA TRBV28 14 NA CASSNDRTNTEAFF TGTGCCAGCAGTAACGACAGAACCAACACTGAAGCTTTCTTT
TRBJ2-7 once TRBV7-9 18 TRBD2 CASSFGRGGRHTEYEQYF TGTGCCAGCAGCTTCGGACGGGGGGGTCGCCACACAGAATACGAGCAGTACTTC
TRBJ2-7 NA TRBV9 14 TRBD1 CASSVGQGAYEQYF TGTGCCAGCAGCGTAGGACAGGGGGCCTACGAGCAGTACTTC
TRBJ2-3 NA TRBV7-9 14 TRBD2 CASGGTSGTDTQYF TGTGCCAGCGGCGGGACTAGCGGCACAGATACGCAGTATTTT
TRBJ1-2 NA TRBV4-2 15 NA CASSQDSVSRYGYTF TGTGCCAGCAGTCAGGACAGTGTCTCTCGCTATGGCTACACCTTC
TRBJ2-7 NA TRBV19 14 TRBD1 CASTPRGRRYEQYF TGTGCCAGTACTCCCAGGGGGCGAAGATACGAGCAGTACTTC
TRBJ2-7 NA TRBV11-2 16 TRBD2 CASSSRTSGTVYEQYF TGTGCCAGCAGCTCCCGAACTAGCGGGACAGTCTACGAGCAGTACTTC
TRBJ1-5 NA TRBV28 16 NA CASSKSGVLINQPQHF TGTGCCAGCAGCAAAAGCGGAGTACTAATCAATCAGCCCCAGCATTTT
TRBJ2-7 NA TRBV19 15 NA CASSAPRGGKNEQYF TGTGCCAGTAGTGCCCCCCGGGGCGGGAAAAACGAGCAGTACTTC